This TCR beta chain stems from a study of T cell changes during pregnancy in multiple sclerosis. There are 16 residues in the CDR3. CDR1 and CDR2 (germline): SGHRS, YFSETQ. Trimming removed 0 bases from V and 7 bases from J, with 14 bases in between. Here immunoSEQ multiplex PCR was the method, and the copy in TCRdb shows in-frame clones only, minus some. The data contain some 60,000 clones, roughly nine tenths of them seen just once; the ten biggest clones take up 0.38%. This clonotype was sampled from a female donor with multiple sclerosis, enrolled in a pregnancy study. The chain employs TRBV5-1 and TRBJ1-6; a weak D match, TRBD1 (6 bases). Sample: CD4+ T cells from peripheral blood mononuclear cells, taken in the third trimester of pregnancy. For the CDR3, the DNA is TGCGCCAGCAGCTTGGTACCAGGGGCAGGGAATTCACCCCTCCACTTT. It translates to CASSLVPGAGNSPLHF.